Each of the 5 T cell receptor beta chains below was sequenced from the same sample in a study of cytomegalovirus exposure and HLA in healthy donors. The PCR ran on 60 Vbeta and 13 Jbeta primers. Assay used: immunoSEQ multiplex PCR; TCRdb lists only in-frame clones, some missing. The top ten clones hold approximately 3.4% of a sample with roughly 60,000 clones, about 72% of them seen once. The sample was PBMCs. The receptors originated from a woman in her 40s in good health and CMV-seropositive.

V and J are TRBV6-5 and TRBJ1-2, with 7 nucleotides matching TRBD1. CDR1 is MNHEY, CDR2 SVGAGI, per germline. The V and J ends lost 8 bases and 4 bases, in that order; junction bases with no gene match: 4. The CDR3 is 12 residues long. In DNA form, the CDR3 reads TGTGCCAGCTCCGACAGGGCCTATGGCTACACCTTC. Translating it yields CASSDRAYGYTF.

The chain joins TRBV27 to TRBJ1-2; D gene ambiguous. The germline V gene has CDR1 MNHEY and CDR2 SMNVEV (reference sequence). V lost 8 bases to trimming and J lost 0 bases, with 10 bases between them. The CDR3 is made up of 13 amino acids. In DNA, the CDR3 is TGTGCCAGCGGATACAGCACTAACTATGGCTACACCTTC. The encoded protein is CASGYSTNYGYTF.

CDR3 nucleotide sequence: TGTGCCAGTAGTATTGTTCAGGAAGACATTCAGTACTTC. Its translation: CASSIVQEDIQYF. The rearrangement joins TRBV19 to TRBJ2-4; D not certain. V was cut by 3 bases and J by 8 bases, with 11 bases left in between. There are 13 residues in the CDR3. Germline CDR1 and CDR2: LNHDA and SQIVND (reference sequence).

In its sample, this clone was seen a few times. This rearrangement joins TRBV4-1 to TRBJ1-1, with a tentative D call TRBD1 (6 bases). This CDR3 has 18 residues. The V end lost 3 bases, the J end lost 1 base, and 21 bases lay between the germline ends. Per germline, CDR1 MGHRA and CDR2 YSYEKL. This CDR3 is CASSQQAAGASRNTEAFF. CDR3 nucleotide sequence: TGCGCCAGCAGCCAGCAAGCGGCGGGGGCCTCGAGGAACACTGAAGCTTTCTTT.

The chain recombines TRBV10-3 with TRBJ2-5; D remains ambiguous. Trimming left V 0 bases short and J 5 bases short, with 7 bases between. The CDR3 runs to 13 residues. CDR1 and CDR2 (germline): ENHRY, SYGVKD. Here the CDR3 reads CAISESMEETQYF. For the CDR3, the DNA is TGTGCCATCAGTGAGTCGATGGAGGAGACCCAGTACTTC.